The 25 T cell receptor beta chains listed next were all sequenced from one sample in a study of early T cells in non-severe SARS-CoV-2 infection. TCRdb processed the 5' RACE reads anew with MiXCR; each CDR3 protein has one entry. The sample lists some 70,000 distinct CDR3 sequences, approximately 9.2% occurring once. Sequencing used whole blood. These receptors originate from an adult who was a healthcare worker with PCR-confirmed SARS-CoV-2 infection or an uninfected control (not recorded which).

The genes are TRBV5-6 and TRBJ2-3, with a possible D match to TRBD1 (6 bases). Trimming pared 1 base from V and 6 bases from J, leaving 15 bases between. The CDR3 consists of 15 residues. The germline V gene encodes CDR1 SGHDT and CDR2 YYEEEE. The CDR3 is CASSLKDRLRDTQYF. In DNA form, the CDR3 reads TGTGCCAGCAGCTTGAAAGACAGGCTGAGGGATACGCAGTATTTT.

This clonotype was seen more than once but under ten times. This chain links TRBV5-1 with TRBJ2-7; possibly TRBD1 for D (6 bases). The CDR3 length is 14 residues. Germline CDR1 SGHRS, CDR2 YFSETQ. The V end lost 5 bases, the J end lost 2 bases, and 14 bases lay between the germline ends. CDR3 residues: CASSPQGPPYEQYF. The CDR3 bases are TGCGCCAGCAGTCCACAGGGACCCCCCTACGAGCAGTACTTC.

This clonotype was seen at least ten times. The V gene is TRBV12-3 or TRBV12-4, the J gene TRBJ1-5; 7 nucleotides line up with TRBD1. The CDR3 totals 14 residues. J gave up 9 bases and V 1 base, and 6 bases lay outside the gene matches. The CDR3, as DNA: TGTGCCAGCAGTTTAGACAGGGGCCCTCGGCCCCAGCATTTT. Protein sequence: CASSLDRGPRPQHF.

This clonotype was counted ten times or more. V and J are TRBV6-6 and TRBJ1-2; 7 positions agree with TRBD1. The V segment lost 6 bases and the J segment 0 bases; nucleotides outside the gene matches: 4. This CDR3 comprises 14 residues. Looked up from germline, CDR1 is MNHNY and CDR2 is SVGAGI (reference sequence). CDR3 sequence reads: CASRTGTSNYGYTF. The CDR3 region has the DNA TGTGCCAGCAGGACAGGGACTTCTAACTATGGCTACACCTTC.

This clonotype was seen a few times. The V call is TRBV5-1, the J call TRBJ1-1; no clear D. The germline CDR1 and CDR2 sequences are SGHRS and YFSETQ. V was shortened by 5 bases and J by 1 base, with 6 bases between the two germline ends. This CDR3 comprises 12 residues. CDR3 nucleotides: TGCGCCAGCAGGTTACAGAACACTGAAGCTTTCTTT. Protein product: CASRLQNTEAFF. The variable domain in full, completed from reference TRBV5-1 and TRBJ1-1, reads KAGVTQTPRYLIKTRGQQVTLSCSPISGHRSVSWYQQTPGQGLQFLFEYFSETQRNKGNFPGRFSGRQFSNSRSEMNVSTLELGDSALYLCASRLQNTEAFFGQGTRLTVV.

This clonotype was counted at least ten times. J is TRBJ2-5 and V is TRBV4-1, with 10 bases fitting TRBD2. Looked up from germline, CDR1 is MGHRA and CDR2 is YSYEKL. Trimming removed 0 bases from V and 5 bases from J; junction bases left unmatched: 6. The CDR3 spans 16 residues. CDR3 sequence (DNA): TGCGCCAGCAGCCAAGATCTAGCGGGAGTCGAGGAGACCCAGTACTTC. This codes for CASSQDLAGVEETQYF.

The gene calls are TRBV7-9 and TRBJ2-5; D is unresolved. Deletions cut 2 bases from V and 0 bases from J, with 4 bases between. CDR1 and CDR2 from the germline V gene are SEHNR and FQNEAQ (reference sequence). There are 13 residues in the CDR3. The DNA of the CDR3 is TGTGCCAGCAGCTTATATGACCAAGAGACCCAGTACTTC. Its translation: CASSLYDQETQYF.

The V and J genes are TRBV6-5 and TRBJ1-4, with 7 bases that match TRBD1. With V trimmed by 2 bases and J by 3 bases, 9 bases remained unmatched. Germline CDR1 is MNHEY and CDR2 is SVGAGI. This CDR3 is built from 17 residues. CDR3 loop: CASSYTMPGQSNEKLFF. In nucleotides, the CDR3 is TGTGCCAGCAGTTACACCATGCCGGGACAGTCTAATGAAAAACTGTTTTTT.

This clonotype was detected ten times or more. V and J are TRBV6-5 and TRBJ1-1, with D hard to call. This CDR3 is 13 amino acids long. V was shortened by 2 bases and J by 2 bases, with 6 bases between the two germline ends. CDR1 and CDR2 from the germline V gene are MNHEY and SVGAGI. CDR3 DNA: TGTGCCAGCAGTTACGGACCTAACACTGAAGCTTTCTTT. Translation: CASSYGPNTEAFF.

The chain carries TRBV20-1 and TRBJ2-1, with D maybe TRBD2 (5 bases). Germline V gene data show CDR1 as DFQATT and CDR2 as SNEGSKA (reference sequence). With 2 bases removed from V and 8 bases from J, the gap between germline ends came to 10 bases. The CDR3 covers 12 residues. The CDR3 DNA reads TGCAGTGCTAGACAGGACGGGGATGAGCAGTTCTTC. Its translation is CSARQDGDEQFF.

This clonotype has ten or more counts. The CDR3 DNA follows: TGTGCCAGCAGCTTACAGGGCTTGGTCACTGAAGCTTTCTTT. Its protein is CASSLQGLVTEAFF. The chain couples TRBV7-8 to TRBJ1-1, with D maybe TRBD1 (5 bases). Germline CDR1 reads SGHVS; CDR2 reads FQNEAQ. Trimming cost V 2 bases and J 4 bases, with 11 bases left between them. This CDR3 contains 14 residues.

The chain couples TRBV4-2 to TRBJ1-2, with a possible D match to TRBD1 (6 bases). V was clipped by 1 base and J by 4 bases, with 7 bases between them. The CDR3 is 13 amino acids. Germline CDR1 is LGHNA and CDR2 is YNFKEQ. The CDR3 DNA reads TGTGCCAGCAGCCAAGGAGGGGGCTATGGCTACACCTTC. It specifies CASSQGGGYGYTF.

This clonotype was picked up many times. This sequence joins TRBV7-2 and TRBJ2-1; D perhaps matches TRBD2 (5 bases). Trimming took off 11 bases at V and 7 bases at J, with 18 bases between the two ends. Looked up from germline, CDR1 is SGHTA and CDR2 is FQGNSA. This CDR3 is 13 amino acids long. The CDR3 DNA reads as TGTGCCGTCGGCGGACTTTCTAGGAATGAGCAGTTCTTC. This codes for CAVGGLSRNEQFF. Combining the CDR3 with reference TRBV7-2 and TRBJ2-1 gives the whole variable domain GAGVSQSPSNKVTEKGKDVELRCDPISGHTALYWYRQSLGQGLEFLIYFQGNSAPDKSGLPSDRFSAERTGGSVSTLTIQRTQQEDSAVYLCAVGGLSRNEQFFGPGTRLTVL.

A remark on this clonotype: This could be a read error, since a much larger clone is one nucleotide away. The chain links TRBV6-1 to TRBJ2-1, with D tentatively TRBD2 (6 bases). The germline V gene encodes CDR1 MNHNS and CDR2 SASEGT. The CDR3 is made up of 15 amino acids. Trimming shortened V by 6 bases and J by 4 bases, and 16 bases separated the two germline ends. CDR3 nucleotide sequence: TGTGCCAGCAGAGACGGTAGCGGACCTTACAATGAGCAGTTCTTC. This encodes CASRDGSGPYNEQFF.

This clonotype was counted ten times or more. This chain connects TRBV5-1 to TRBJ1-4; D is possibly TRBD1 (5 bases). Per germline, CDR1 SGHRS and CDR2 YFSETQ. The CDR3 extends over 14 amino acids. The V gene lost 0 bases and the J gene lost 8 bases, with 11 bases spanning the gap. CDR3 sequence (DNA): TGCGCCAGCAGCTTGGCCAATCGGGACGAAAAACTGTTTTTT. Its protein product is CASSLANRDEKLFF.

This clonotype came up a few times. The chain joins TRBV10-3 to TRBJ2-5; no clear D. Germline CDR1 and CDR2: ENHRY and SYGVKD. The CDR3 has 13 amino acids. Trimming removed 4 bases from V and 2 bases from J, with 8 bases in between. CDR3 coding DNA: TGTGCCATCAGTGTACGGCAACAAGAGACCCAGTACTTC. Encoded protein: CAISVRQQETQYF.

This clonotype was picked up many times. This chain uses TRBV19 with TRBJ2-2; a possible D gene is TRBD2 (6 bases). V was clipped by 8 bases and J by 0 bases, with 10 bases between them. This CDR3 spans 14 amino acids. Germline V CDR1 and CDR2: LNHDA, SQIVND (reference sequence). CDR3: CASGGTANTGELFF. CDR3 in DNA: TGTGCCAGTGGGGGGACGGCGAACACCGGGGAGCTGTTTTTT.

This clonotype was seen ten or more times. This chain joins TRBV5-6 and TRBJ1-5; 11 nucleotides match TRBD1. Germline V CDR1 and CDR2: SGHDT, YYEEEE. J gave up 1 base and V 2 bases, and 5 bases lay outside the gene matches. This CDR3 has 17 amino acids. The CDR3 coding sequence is TGTGCCAGCAGCTTTGGACAGGGGGCTTTGAGCAATCAGCCCCAGCATTTT. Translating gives CASSFGQGALSNQPQHF.

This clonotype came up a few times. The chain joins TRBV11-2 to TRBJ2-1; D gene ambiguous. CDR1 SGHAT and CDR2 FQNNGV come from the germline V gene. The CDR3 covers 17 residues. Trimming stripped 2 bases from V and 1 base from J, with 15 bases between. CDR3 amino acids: CASSLPLGAASYNEQFF. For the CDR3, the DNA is TGTGCCAGCAGCTTACCGTTAGGAGCAGCTTCCTACAATGAGCAGTTCTTC.

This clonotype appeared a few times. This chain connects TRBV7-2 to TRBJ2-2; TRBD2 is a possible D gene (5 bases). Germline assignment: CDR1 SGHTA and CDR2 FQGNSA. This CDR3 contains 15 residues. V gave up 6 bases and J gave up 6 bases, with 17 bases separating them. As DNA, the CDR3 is TGTGCCAGCAGACTAGTCTCAGGTCCTCCCGGGGAGCTGTTTTTT. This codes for CASRLVSGPPGELFF.

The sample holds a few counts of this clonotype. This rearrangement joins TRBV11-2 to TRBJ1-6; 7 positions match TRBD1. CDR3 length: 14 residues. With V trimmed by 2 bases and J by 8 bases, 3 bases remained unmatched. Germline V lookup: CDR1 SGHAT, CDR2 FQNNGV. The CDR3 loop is CASSLRRGDSPLHF. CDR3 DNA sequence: TGTGCCAGCAGCTTACGCAGGGGGGATTCACCCCTCCACTTT.

The CDR3 DNA reads TGTGCCAGCAGCCAAGAATTCTCGCGGGGATACTACGAGCAGTACTTC. This translates into CASSQEFSRGYYEQYF. The gene calls are TRBV4-2 and TRBJ2-7, with TRBD2 as a possible D gene (6 bases). Trimming took off 0 bases at V and 3 bases at J, with 15 bases between the two ends. CDR1 LGHNA and CDR2 YNFKEQ come from the germline V gene. CDR3 length: 16 amino acids.

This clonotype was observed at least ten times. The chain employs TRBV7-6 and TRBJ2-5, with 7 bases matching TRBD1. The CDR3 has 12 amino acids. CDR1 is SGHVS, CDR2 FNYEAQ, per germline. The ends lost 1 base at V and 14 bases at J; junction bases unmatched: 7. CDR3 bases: TGTGCCAGCAGCTTAGTAGGCAGGGACAGCTACTTC. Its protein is CASSLVGRDSYF.

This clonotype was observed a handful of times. This CDR3 reads CASNTGLAGYNEQFF. CDR3 sequence (DNA): TGTGCCAGCAACACTGGACTAGCGGGGTACAATGAGCAGTTCTTC. This chain links TRBV27 with TRBJ2-1, with 12 bases that match TRBD2. V gave up 7 bases and J gave up 4 bases; unmatched junction bases: 5. Germline V gives CDR1 MNHEY, CDR2 SMNVEV (reference sequence). This CDR3 region has 15 residues.

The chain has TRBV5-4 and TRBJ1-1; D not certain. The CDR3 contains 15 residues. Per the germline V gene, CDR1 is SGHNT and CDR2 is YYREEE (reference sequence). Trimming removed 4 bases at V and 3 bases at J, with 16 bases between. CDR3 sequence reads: CASSPDSSGDTEAFF. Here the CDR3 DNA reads TGTGCCAGCAGCCCCGACTCAAGCGGCGACACTGAAGCTTTCTTT.